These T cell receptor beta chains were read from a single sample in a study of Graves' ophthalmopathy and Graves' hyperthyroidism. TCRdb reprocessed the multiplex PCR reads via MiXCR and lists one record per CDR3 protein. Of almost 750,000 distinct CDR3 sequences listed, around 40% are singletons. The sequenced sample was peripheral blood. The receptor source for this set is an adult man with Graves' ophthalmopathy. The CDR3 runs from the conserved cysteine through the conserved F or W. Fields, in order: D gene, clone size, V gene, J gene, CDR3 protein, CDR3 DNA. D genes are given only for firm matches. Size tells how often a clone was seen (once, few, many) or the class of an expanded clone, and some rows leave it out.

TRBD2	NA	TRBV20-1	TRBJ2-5	CSARDYSGLAGRETQYF	TGCAGTGCTAGAGACTACTCGGGACTAGCGGGTAGGGAGACCCAGTACTTC
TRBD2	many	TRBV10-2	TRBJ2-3	CASSGGTTGRVDTQYF	TGCGCCAGCAGTGGGGGGACTACTGGAAGGGTAGATACGCAGTATTTT
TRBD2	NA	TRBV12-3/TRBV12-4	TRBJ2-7	CASSLWRESGEQYF	TGTGCCAGCAGTTTATGGCGGGAGTCGGGGGAGCAGTACTTC
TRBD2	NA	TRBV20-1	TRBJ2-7	CSAAGTSPYEQYF	TGCAGTGCTGCCGGGACTAGTCCTTACGAGCAGTACTTC
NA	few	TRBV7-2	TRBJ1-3	CASSQARVGGVISDGNTIYF	TGTGCCAGCAGCCAAGCCCGGGTGGGAGGAGTAATTTCGGACGGAAACACCATATATTTT
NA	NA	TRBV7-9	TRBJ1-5	CASSSGVGVGNQPQHF	TGTGCCAGCAGCTCAGGGGTAGGGGTAGGGAATCAGCCCCAGCATTTT
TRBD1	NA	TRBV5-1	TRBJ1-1	CASSFGTGIRSNTEAFF	TGCGCCAGCAGCTTCGGGACAGGGATTCGATCGAACACTGAAGCTTTCTTT
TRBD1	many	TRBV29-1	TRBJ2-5	CSVEPGQDPQTQYF	TGCAGCGTTGAACCGGGACAGGATCCCCAGACCCAGTACTTC
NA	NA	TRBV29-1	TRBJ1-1	CSVVGQNTEAFF	TGCAGCGTTGTTGGACAGAACACTGAAGCTTTCTTT
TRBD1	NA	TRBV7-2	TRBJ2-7	CAGAGGPPYEQYF	TGTGCCGGAGCAGGGGGACCCCCCTACGAGCAGTACTTC
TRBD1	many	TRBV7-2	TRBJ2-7	CASSRQGAGEQYF	TGTGCCAGCAGTCGACAGGGGGCTGGGGAGCAGTACTTC
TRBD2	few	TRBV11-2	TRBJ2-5	CASSVKSAGWETQYF	TGTGCCAGCAGCGTTAAATCAGCGGGATGGGAGACCCAGTACTTC
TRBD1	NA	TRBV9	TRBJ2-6	CASSVASRDRGPGANVLTF	TGTGCCAGCAGCGTAGCTTCCCGGGACAGGGGGCCTGGGGCCAACGTCCTGACTTTC
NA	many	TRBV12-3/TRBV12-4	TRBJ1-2	CASNWRGGYGYTF	TGTGCCAGCAACTGGCGGGGAGGCTATGGCTACACCTTC
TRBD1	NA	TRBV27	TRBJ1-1	CASSSGQDEAFF	TGTGCCAGCAGTTCTGGACAGGATGAAGCTTTCTTT
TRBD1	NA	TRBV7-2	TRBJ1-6	CASSVGQGFYNSPLHF	TGTGCCAGCAGCGTCGGACAGGGTTTCTATAATTCACCCCTCCACTTT
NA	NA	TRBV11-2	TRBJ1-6	CASSPDMTSPLHF	TGTGCCAGCAGCCCAGACATGACCTCACCCCTCCACTTT
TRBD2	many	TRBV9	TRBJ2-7	CASSVASGPYEQYF	TGTGCCAGCAGCGTAGCTAGCGGACCCTACGAGCAGTACTTC
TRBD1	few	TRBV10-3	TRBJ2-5	CAIGQGDSETQYF	TGTGCCATCGGCCAGGGGGATTCAGAGACCCAGTACTTC
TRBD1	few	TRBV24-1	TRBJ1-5	CASNSGGAGNQPQHF	TGTGCCAGCAACTCAGGGGGCGCGGGGAATCAGCCCCAGCATTTT
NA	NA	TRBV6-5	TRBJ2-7	CASRGTEGPYEQYF	TGTGCCAGCAGAGGGACGGAGGGACCCTACGAGCAGTACTTC
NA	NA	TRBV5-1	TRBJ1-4	CASSLDGTRLEKLFF	TGCGCCAGCAGCTTGGATGGGACTAGACTCGAAAAACTGTTTTTT
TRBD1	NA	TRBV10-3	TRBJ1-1	CAISRRQGFGTEAFF	TGTGCCATCAGCCGTAGACAGGGGTTCGGGACTGAAGCTTTCTTT
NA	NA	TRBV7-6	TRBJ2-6	CASSRARGSGANVLTF	TGTGCCAGCAGCCGAGCCAGAGGCTCTGGGGCCAACGTCCTGACTTTC
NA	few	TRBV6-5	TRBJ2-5	CASSYRRTLTDQETQYF	TGTGCCAGCAGTTATAGGCGGACACTCACCGACCAAGAGACCCAGTACTTC
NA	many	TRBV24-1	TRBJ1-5	CATSEEGQPQHF	TGTGCCACCAGTGAAGAGGGTCAGCCCCAGCATTTT
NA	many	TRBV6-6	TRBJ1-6	CASSYDSGNSPLHF	TGTGCCAGCAGTTACGACAGCGGGAATTCACCCCTCCACTTT
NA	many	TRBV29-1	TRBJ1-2	CSVYSGGYTF	TGCAGCGTCTATTCAGGTGGCTACACCTTC
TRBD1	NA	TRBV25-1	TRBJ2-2	CASSPSGQGAPGELFF	TGTGCCAGCAGTCCCTCGGGACAGGGGGCGCCCGGGGAGCTGTTTTTT
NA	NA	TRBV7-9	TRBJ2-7	CASSVSGGDISYEQYF	TGTGCCAGCAGCGTCTCCGGTGGGGACATCTCCTACGAGCAGTACTTC
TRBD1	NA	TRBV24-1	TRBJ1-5	CATSARTGWNQPQHF	TGTGCCACCAGTGCGCGGACAGGGTGGAATCAGCCCCAGCATTTT
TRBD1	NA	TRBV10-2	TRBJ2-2	CASRPYGQDQYANTGELFF	TGCGCCAGCAGACCCTATGGACAGGACCAATACGCGAACACCGGGGAGCTGTTTTTT
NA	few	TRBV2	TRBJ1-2	CASSRDISNYGYTF	TGTGCCAGCAGTCGGGACATTTCTAACTATGGCTACACCTTC
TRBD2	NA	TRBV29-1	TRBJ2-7	CSASSQGLADSYEQYF	TGCAGCGCCAGCAGCCAGGGACTAGCGGATTCCTACGAGCAGTACTTC
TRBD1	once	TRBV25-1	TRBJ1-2	CASSLSGTGDFLNGYTF	TGCGCCAGCAGCCTATCCGGGACAGGGGATTTTTTAAACGGCTACACCTTC
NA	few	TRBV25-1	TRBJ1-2	CASSRGYLGYTF	TGTGCCAGCAGCCGTGGATATCTTGGCTACACCTTC
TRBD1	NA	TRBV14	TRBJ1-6	CASSRQTGGNSPLHF	TGTGCCAGCAGCCGTCAGACAGGGGGCAATTCACCCCTCCACTTT
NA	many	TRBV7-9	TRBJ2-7	CASSLEVRSYEQYF	TGTGCCAGCAGCTTAGAGGTTCGCTCCTACGAGCAGTACTTC
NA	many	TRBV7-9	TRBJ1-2	CASSLELGHGYTF	TGTGCCAGCAGCTTAGAACTGGGACATGGCTACACCTTC
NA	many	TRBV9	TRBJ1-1	CASSAGGFTEAFF	TGTGCCAGCAGCGCGGGCGGGTTCACTGAAGCTTTCTTT